One sample yielded the 6 T cell receptor beta chains listed below, sequenced in a study of T cells in Graves' hyperthyroidism and ophthalmopathy. Amplification targeted TCR beta CDR3 regions from RNA transcripts. In the first-round RT-PCR of the TCR CDR3, the HTBI primer set was used. TCRdb reprocessed the multiplex PCR reads with MiXCR, giving one entry per CDR3 protein. In the table there are around 480,000 distinct CDR3 sequences, 13% to 15% of which are singletons. The sample consisted of blood. These receptors all stem from a woman aged 18-35 years with Graves' hyperthyroidism.

V and J are TRBV20-1 and TRBJ2-5, with a tentative D call TRBD2 (5 bases). The germline V gene has CDR1 DFQATT and CDR2 SNEGSKA (reference sequence). The CDR3 is 12 amino acids. Trimming stripped 3 bases from V and 4 bases from J, with 9 bases between. CDR3 DNA: TGCAGTGCTAGTGTGGCGGGAGAGACCCAGTACTTC. It specifies CSASVAGETQYF.

A remark on this clonotype: The CDR3 does not close with the conserved phenylalanine or tryptophan, likely indicating a read error. The chain links TRBV28 to TRBJ2-2; D is unresolved. Germline V gene sequence: CDR1 MDHEN, CDR2 SYDVKM. The CDR3 is made up of 13 amino acids. The V gene lost 1 base and the J gene lost 7 bases, with 7 bases spanning the gap. The CDR3 DNA reads TGTGCCAGCAGTTTATCCTCCCACGGGGAGCTGTTTTCT. It encodes CASSLSSHGELFS.

This clonotype was detected many times. This chain uses TRBV24-1 with TRBJ2-1, with 13 bases identical to TRBD2. In germline, CDR1 is KGHDR, CDR2 SFDVKD. The V segment lost 4 bases and the J segment 0 bases; nucleotides outside the gene matches: 17. The CDR3 extends over 22 amino acids. DNA of the CDR3: TGTGCCACCAGTGAGTCGACCCCGGGACTAGCGGGACGCTCGAGCTCCTACAATGAGCAGTTCTTC. Amino acid sequence: CATSESTPGLAGRSSSYNEQFF.

This clonotype was detected many times. The chain is built from TRBV18 and TRBJ1-3; D is possibly TRBD1 (6 bases). Germline assignment: CDR1 KGHSH and CDR2 LQKENI. The CDR3 is made up of 15 amino acids. The ends were cut back, 3 bases at V and 2 bases at J, with 11 bases in the middle. CDR3 DNA: TGTGCCAGCTCACCTGCTGGGGGGCCTGGAAACACCATATATTTT. Amino acid sequence: CASSPAGGPGNTIYF.

In regard to this clonotype: With a much larger clone just one base away, this may be a read error. The rearrangement links TRBV7-2 to TRBJ1-1; D not resolved. The V gene's germline CDR1 is SGHTA and CDR2 FQGNSA. CDR3 size: 13 residues. Trimming took off 5 bases at V and 9 bases at J, with 16 bases between the two ends. In DNA, the CDR3 is TGTGCCAGCAGCACTGATGTGGGATTTCAAGCTTTCTTT. Protein sequence: CASSTDVGFQAFF.

This clonotype was seen a handful of times. This chain connects TRBV20-1 to TRBJ2-7; D unclear. V lost 2 bases and J lost 4, with 12 bases in between. The CDR3 runs 13 residues. Germline V gene sequence: CDR1 DFQATT, CDR2 SNEGSKA (reference sequence). The CDR3 nucleotides are TGCAGTGCTAGATCGTCCAAGCCTTACGAGCAGTACTTC. This gives the protein CSARSSKPYEQYF.